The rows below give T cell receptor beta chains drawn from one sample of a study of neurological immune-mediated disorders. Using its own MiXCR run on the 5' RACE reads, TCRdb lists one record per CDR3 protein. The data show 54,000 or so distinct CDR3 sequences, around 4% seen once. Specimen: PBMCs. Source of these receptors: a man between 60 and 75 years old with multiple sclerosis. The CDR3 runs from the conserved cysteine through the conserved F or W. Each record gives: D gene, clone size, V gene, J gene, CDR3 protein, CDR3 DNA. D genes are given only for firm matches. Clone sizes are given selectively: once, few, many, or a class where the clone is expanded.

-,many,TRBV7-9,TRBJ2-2,CASSPDRPGELFF,TGTGCCAGCAGCCCGGACAGACCCGGGGAGCTGTTTTTT
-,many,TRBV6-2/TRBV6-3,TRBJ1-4,CASSRLDSSREKLFF,TGTGCCAGCAGTCGCCTGGACAGCTCGAGGGAAAAACTGTTTTTT
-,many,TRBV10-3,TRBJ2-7,CAISEPEGLYEQYF,TGTGCCATCAGTGAGCCGGAGGGGCTCTACGAGCAGTACTTC
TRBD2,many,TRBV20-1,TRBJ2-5,CSAISGGMETQYF,TGCAGTGCGATCAGCGGGGGGATGGAGACCCAGTACTTC
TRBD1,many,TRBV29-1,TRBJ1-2,CSAGTGGNYGYTF,TGCAGCGCCGGGACAGGGGGTAACTATGGCTACACCTTC
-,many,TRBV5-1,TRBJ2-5,CASSYQSIQETQYF,TGCGCCAGCAGCTATCAATCAATCCAAGAGACCCAGTACTTC
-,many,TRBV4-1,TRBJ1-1,CASSPKTTGWGNTEAFF,TGCGCCAGCAGCCCTAAAACAACAGGGTGGGGGAACACTGAAGCTTTCTTT
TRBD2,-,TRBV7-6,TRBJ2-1,CASSRGLAGLNEQFF,TGTGCCAGCAGCAGAGGACTAGCGGGGCTCAATGAGCAGTTCTTC
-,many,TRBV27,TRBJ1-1,CASSITQGQAFF,TGTGCCAGCAGTATCACGCAAGGTCAAGCTTTCTTT
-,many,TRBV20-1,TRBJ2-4,CSARDPAPTPKNIQYF,TGCAGTGCTAGAGATCCGGCCCCCACGCCCAAAAACATTCAGTACTTC
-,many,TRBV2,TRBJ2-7,CASSVQAGSAYEQYF,TGTGCCAGCAGTGTACAAGCAGGGAGTGCCTACGAGCAGTACTTC
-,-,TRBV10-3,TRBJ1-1,CATSSTRFLAFF,TGTGCCACCAGCTCGACGAGGTTTTTAGCTTTCTTT
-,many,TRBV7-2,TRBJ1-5,CASSLGPRGSGNQPQHF,TGTGCCAGCAGCTTGGGGCCGAGGGGCTCGGGCAATCAGCCCCAGCATTTT
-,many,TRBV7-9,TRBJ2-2,CAVRGTTNTGELFF,TGTGCCGTTCGGGGGACAACCAACACCGGGGAGCTGTTTTTT
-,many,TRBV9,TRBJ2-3,CASSVAPLSDTQYF,TGTGCCAGCAGCGTAGCTCCCTTGTCAGATACGCAGTATTTT
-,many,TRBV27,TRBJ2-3,CASSLPGHQTDTQYF,TGTGCCAGCAGTTTACCGGGACACCAGACAGATACGCAGTATTTT
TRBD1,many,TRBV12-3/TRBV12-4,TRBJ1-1,CATTSRDRGLGTEAFF,TGTGCCACCACGAGCCGGGACAGGGGGCTGGGCACTGAAGCTTTCTTT
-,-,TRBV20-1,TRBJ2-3,CSATPSGDTQYF,TGCAGTGCTACCCCCTCAGGAGATACGCAGTATTTT
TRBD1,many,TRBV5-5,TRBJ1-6,CASSSGQGNNSPLHF,TGTGCCAGCAGCTCCGGACAGGGGAATAATTCACCCCTCCACTTT
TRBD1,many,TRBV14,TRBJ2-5,CASSQAGTASQETQYF,TGTGCCAGCAGCCAAGCCGGGACAGCCTCCCAAGAGACCCAGTACTTC
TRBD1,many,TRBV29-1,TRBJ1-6,CSVEDGDRGSPLHF,TGCAGCGTTGAAGATGGAGACAGGGGGTCACCCCTCCACTTT
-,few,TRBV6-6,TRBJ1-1,CDSSYGGTEAFF,TGTGACAGCAGCTACGGGGGAACTGAAGCTTTCTTT
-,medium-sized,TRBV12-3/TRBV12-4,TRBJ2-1,CASSKLADEQFF,TGTGCCAGCAGCAAACTAGCCGATGAGCAGTTCTTC
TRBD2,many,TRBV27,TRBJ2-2,CATQLAGVNTGELFF,TGTGCCACCCAACTAGCGGGGGTGAACACCGGGGAGCTGTTTTTT
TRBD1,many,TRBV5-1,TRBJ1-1,CASSSRQGNDEAFF,TGCGCCAGCAGCTCCCGACAGGGTAATGATGAAGCTTTCTTT
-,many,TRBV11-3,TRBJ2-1,CASSSNPGEQFF,TGTGCCAGCAGTTCCAATCCGGGTGAGCAGTTCTTC
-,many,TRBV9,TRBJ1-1,CASGEGTEAFF,TGTGCCAGCGGAGAGGGGACTGAAGCTTTCTTT
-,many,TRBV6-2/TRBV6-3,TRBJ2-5,CASSYTGNQETQYF,TGTGCCAGCAGTTACACCGGGAACCAAGAGACCCAGTACTTC
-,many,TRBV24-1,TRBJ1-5,CATSVAGGNQPQHF,TGTGCCACCAGTGTTGCAGGGGGCAATCAGCCCCAGCATTTT
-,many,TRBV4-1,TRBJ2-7,CASSQVGPISYEQYF,TGCGCCAGCAGCCAAGTGGGGCCTATCTCCTACGAGCAGTACTTC
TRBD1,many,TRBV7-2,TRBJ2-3,CASSQGAMGTQYF,TGTGCCAGCAGCCAGGGGGCGATGGGGACGCAGTATTTT